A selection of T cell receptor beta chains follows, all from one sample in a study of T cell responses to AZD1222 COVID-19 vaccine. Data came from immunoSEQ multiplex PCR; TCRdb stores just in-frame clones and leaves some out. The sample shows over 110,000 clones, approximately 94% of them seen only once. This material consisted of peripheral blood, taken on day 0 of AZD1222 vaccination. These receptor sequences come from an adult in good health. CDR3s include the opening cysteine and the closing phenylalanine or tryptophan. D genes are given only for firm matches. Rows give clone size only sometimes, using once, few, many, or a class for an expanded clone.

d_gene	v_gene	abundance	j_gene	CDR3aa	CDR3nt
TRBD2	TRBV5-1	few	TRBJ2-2	CASSYGLAGGRYTGELFF	TGCGCCAGCAGCTACGGACTAGCGGGCGGGCGATACACCGGGGAGCTGTTTTTT
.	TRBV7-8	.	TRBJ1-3	CASSWGLPSGNTIYF	TGTGCCAGCAGCTGGGGACTCCCCTCTGGAAACACCATATATTTT
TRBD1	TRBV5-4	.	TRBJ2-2	CASSLGQVPGELFF	TGTGCCAGCAGCCTCGGACAGGTGCCCGGGGAGCTGTTTTTT
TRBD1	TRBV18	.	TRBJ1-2	CASSGQGAYGYTF	TGTGCCAGCTCAGGACAGGGGGCATATGGCTACACCTTC
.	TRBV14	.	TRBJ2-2	CASSQNVPLNTGELFF	TGTGCCAGCAGCCAAAACGTTCCCCTTAACACCGGGGAGCTGTTTTTT
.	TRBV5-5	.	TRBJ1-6	CASSLEPPTLHF	TGTGCCAGCAGCTTGGAACCCCCCACCCTCCACTTT
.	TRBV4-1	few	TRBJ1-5	CASSPFNQPQHF	TGCGCCAGCAGCCCCTTCAATCAGCCCCAGCATTTT
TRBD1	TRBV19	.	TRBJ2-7	CASSIGTGFHEQYF	TGTGCCAGTAGTATCGGGACAGGGTTCCACGAGCAGTACTTC
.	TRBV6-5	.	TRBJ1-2	CASSRTTGNYGYTF	TGTGCCAGCAGCCGAACTACAGGGAACTATGGCTACACCTTC
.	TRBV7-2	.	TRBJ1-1	CASSLRGDNTEAFF	TGTGCCAGCAGCTTAAGGGGAGATAACACTGAAGCTTTCTTT
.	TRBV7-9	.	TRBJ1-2	CASTPGDPNYGYTF	TGTGCCAGCACCCCAGGGGACCCTAACTATGGCTACACCTTC
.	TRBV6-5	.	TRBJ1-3	CASSYSGSGNTIYF	TGTGCCAGCAGTTACTCCGGCTCTGGAAACACCATATATTTT
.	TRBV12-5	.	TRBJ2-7	CASGLSSSYEQYF	TGTGCTAGTGGTTTAAGTAGCTCCTACGAGCAGTACTTC
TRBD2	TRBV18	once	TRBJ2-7	CASSPGRDEQYF	TGTGCCAGCTCACCAGGGAGGGACGAGCAGTACTTC
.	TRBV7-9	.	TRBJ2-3	CASSSTGTDTQYF	TGTGCCAGCAGCTCAACAGGGACAGATACGCAGTATTTT
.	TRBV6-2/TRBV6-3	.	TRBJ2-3	CASSYEQAGSDTQYF	TGTGCCAGCAGTTACGAACAGGCGGGATCGGATACGCAGTATTTT
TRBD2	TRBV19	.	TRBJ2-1	CASSILAGGREQFF	TGTGCCAGTAGTATCCTAGCGGGAGGGCGGGAGCAGTTCTTC
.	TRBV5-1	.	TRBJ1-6	CASSLVGGGNSPLHF	TGCGCCAGCAGCTTAGTGGGGGGAGGGAATTCACCCCTCCACTTT
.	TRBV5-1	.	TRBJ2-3	CASSTGRSSTDTQYF	TGCGCCAGCAGCACGGGACGTTCGAGCACAGATACGCAGTATTTT
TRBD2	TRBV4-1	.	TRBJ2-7	CASSQDGLELEQYF	TGCGCCAGCAGCCAAGATGGACTAGAACTCGAGCAGTACTTC
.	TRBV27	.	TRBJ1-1	CASPLPRGTDTEAFF	TGTGCCAGCCCCCTACCGCGAGGGACCGACACTGAAGCTTTCTTT
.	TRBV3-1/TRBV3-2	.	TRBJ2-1	CASSPTSNEQFF	TGTGCCAGCAGCCCGACTAGCAATGAGCAGTTCTTC
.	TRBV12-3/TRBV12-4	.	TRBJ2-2	CGNGARTGELFF	TGCGGAAATGGGGCGAGGACCGGGGAGCTGTTTTTT
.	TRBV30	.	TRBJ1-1	CAWSYMNTEAFF	TGTGCCTGGAGTTACATGAACACTGAAGCTTTCTTT